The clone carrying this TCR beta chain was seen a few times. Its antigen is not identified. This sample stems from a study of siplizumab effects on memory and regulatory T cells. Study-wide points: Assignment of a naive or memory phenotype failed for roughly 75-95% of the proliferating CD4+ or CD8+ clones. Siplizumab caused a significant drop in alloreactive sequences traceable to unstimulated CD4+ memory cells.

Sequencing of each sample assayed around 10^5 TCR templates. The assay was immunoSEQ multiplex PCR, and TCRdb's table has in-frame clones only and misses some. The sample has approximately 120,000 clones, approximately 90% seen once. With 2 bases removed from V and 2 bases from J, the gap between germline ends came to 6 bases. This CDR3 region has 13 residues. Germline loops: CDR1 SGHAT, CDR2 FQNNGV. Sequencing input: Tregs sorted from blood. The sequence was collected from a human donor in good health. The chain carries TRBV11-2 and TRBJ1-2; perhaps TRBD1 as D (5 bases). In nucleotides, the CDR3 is TGTGCCAGCAGCTTATCAGGGAACTATGGCTACACCTTC. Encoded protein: CASSLSGNYGYTF. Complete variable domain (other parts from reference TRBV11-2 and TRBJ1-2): EAGVAQSPRYKIIEKRQSVAFWCNPISGHATLYWYQQILGQGPKLLIQFQNNGVVDDSQLPKDRFSAERLKGVDSTLKIQPAKLEDSAVYLCASSLSGNYGYTFGSGTRLTVV.